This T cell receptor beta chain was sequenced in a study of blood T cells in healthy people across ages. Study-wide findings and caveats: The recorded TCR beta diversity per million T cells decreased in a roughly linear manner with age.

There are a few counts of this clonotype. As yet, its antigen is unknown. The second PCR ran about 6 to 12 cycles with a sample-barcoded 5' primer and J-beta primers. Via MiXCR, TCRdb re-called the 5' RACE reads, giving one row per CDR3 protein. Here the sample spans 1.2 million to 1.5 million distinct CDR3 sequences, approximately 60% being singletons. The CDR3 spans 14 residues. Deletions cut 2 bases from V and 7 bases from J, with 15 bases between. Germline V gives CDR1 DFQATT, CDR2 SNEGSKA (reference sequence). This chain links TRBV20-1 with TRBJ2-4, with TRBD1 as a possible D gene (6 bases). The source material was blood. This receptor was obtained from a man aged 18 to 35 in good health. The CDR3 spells CSARKLERGNIQYF. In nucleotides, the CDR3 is TGCAGTGCTAGAAAACTAGAGAGGGGGAACATTCAGTACTTC.